The rows below give T cell receptor beta chains drawn from one sample of a study of T cell changes during pregnancy in multiple sclerosis. Assay: immunoSEQ multiplex PCR; the TCRdb copy retains only in-frame clones and omits some. The sample includes around 60,000 clones, approximately 92% seen only once; the top ten take over 0.35%. Material: CD4+ T cells from peripheral blood mononuclear cells, obtained before pregnancy. The receptors shown here come from a female donor with multiple sclerosis, enrolled in a pregnancy study. Each CDR3 is given with its conserved first and last residue. The D gene is left open where the match is weak.

J gene	D gene	V gene	CDR3 protein
TRBJ1-3	NA	TRBV6-5	CASSPKNIPGNTIYF
TRBJ2-1	NA	TRBV27	CASSQRALPLSYNEQFF
TRBJ2-1	TRBD1	TRBV7-8	CASSLAGRGRSQFF
TRBJ1-1	NA	TRBV6-5	CASSYQGNTEAFF
TRBJ1-2	TRBD1	TRBV27	CASSPRDSYGYTF
TRBJ1-2	TRBD1	TRBV7-9	CASSPGTGGNGYTF
TRBJ1-1	TRBD1	TRBV19	CASSMGQIDTEAFF
TRBJ2-7	TRBD1	TRBV29-1	CSVEGKQGTYEQYF
TRBJ2-5	TRBD1	TRBV6-5	CASSYSSRTGEETQYF
TRBJ2-7	TRBD1	TRBV6-5	CASSYRGQGTYEQYF
TRBJ1-4	TRBD1	TRBV19	CASRTDRGPNEKLFF
TRBJ2-3	TRBD2	TRBV9	CASTRSGTDTQYF
TRBJ1-1	NA	TRBV11-3	CASSLAGHSNTEAFF
TRBJ2-1	TRBD2	TRBV7-2	CASSLAPSGSKPFF
TRBJ1-1	NA	TRBV19	CASSDSFGAVNTEAFF
TRBJ2-7	TRBD2	TRBV5-1	CASSLTSGRNEQYF
TRBJ2-7	TRBD2	TRBV5-1	CASSWGPAGATYEQYF
TRBJ1-2	TRBD1	TRBV5-8	CASSIDRDYGYTF